Following are 10 T cell receptor beta chains from one sample sequenced in a study. Clones were sequenced by immunoSEQ multiplex PCR, and TCRdb holds only the in-frame ones, with some missing. This sample has tens of thousands of clones, with over 85% found just once. Sequencing was performed on PBMCs. Every receptor here comes from a man in his forties with rheumatoid arthritis.

The chain employs TRBV27 and TRBJ2-5; 8 nucleotides agree with TRBD2. This CDR3 region has 14 residues. Trimming took 10 bases from V and 4 from J; bases not matched to a gene: 11. CDR1 and CDR2 from the germline V gene are MNHEY and SMNVEV (reference sequence). The CDR3, as DNA: TGTGCCACCGGCCGAGCGGGAGTCCGAGAGACCCAGTACTTC. This codes for CATGRAGVRETQYF.

V is TRBV27 and J is TRBJ2-3, with 16 bases identical to TRBD2. This CDR3 has 18 amino acids. Germline assignment: CDR1 MNHEY and CDR2 SMNVEV (reference sequence). The V and J ends lost 4 bases and 3 bases, in that order; junction bases with no gene match: 7. CDR3 DNA sequence: TGTGCCAGCAGTTCCCCGGGACTAGCGGGAGGGCCGACAGATACGCAGTATTTT. This translates into CASSSPGLAGGPTDTQYF.

This chain joins TRBV4-1 and TRBJ1-5; 9 nucleotides line up with TRBD1. V shed 4 bases, J shed 5 bases, and the junction held 3 bases outside the gene matches. The CDR3 covers 14 residues. Germline V gene lookup returns CDR1 MGHRA and CDR2 YSYEKL. The CDR3 sequence is CASSLGQGDQPQHF. CDR3 DNA sequence: TGCGCCAGCAGCCTGGGACAGGGCGATCAGCCCCAGCATTTT.

This clone was picked up one time. The chain employs TRBV9 and TRBJ2-1; TRBD2 is a possible D gene (7 bases). The CDR3 contains 15 residues. In germline, CDR1 is SGDLS, CDR2 YYNGEE. V was cut by 4 bases and J by 6 bases, with 17 bases left in between. Here the CDR3 DNA reads TGTGCCAGCAGCCCAAGGGGGACTATCCGCAATGAGCAGTTCTTC. Its translation: CASSPRGTIRNEQFF.

The chain joins TRBV5-6 to TRBJ1-5; 7 bases match TRBD1. The CDR3 is 15 residues long. Trimming cost V 1 base and J 5 bases; bases outside gene matches: 6. Looked up from germline, CDR1 is SGHDT and CDR2 is YYEEEE. CDR3 nucleotides: TGTGCCAGCAGCTTGAACAGGGGCAGGGATCAGCCCCAGCATTTT. This codes for CASSLNRGRDQPQHF.

This chain joins TRBV7-2 and TRBJ2-7; 9 positions agree with TRBD2. The CDR3 spans 17 residues. Germline V gene lookup returns CDR1 SGHTA and CDR2 FQGNSA. Germline trimming cut 1 base from V and 5 bases from J; bases unmatched to any gene: 12. The CDR3 DNA sequence: TGTGCCAGCAGCTTAGATGCCTCCCTAGCGGGACCCCACGAGCAGTACTTC. The encoded protein is CASSLDASLAGPHEQYF.

This clone was picked up one time. The chain recombines TRBV12-3 or TRBV12-4 with TRBJ1-2, with TRBD1 matching 7 bases. The V gene end was trimmed by 6 bases and the J gene end by 8 bases; junction bases not matched to a gene: 9. This CDR3 is 13 amino acids long. The CDR3: CASRSDRVGGYTF. DNA for the CDR3: TGTGCCAGCAGATCCGACAGGGTCGGCGGCTACACCTTC.

The gene calls are TRBV7-9 and TRBJ1-1; 8 positions match TRBD1. Trimming took 5 bases from V and 4 from J; bases not matched to a gene: 6. The CDR3 is 14 amino acids. Germline V gene lookup returns CDR1 SEHNR and CDR2 FQNEAQ (reference sequence). In DNA form, the CDR3 reads TGTGCCAGCAGCCCTCAGGGGGCGAGCACTGAAGCTTTCTTT. Translated, it gives CASSPQGASTEAFF. Filled out from reference TRBV7-9 and TRBJ1-1, the complete variable domain reads DTGVSQNPRHKITKRGQNVTFRCDPISEHNRLYWYRQTLGQGPEFLTYFQNEAQLEKSRLLSDRFSAERPKGSFSTLEIQRTEQGDSAMYLCASSPQGASTEAFFGQGTRLTVV.

The V gene is TRBV10-3, the J gene TRBJ2-7, with D possibly being TRBD1 (5 bases). This CDR3 is 15 amino acids long. Germline loops: CDR1 ENHRY, CDR2 SYGVKD. Between the trimmed V and J ends, which lost 2 bases and 0 bases, there was a span of 11 bases. This CDR3 reads CAISEGRESSYEQYF. DNA for the CDR3: TGTGCCATCAGTGAGGGCAGGGAATCCTCCTACGAGCAGTACTTC.

The chain uses TRBV27 and TRBJ1-4; D possibly corresponds to TRBD1 (5 bases). V shed 5 bases and J shed 8 bases, with 15 bases lying between them. The CDR3 is made up of 14 amino acids. Germline assignment: CDR1 MNHEY and CDR2 SMNVEV (reference sequence). The CDR3 is CASSLRGVGEKLFF. Here the CDR3 DNA reads TGTGCCAGCAGTCTCCGGGGGGTGGGAGAAAAACTGTTTTTT.